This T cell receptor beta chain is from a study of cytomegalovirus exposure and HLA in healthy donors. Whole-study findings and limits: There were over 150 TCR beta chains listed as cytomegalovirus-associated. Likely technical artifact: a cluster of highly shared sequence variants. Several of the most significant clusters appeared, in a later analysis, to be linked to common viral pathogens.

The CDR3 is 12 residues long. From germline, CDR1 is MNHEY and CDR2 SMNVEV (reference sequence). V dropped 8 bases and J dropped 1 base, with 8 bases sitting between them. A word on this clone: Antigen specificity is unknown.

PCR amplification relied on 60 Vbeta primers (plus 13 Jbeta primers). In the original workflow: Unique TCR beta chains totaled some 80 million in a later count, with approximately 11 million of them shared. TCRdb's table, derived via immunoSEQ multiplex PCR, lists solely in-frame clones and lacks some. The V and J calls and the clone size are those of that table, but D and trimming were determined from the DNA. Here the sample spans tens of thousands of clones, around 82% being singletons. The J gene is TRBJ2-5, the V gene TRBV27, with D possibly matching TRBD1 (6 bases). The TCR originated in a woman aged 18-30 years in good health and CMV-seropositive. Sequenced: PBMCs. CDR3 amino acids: CASQDSQETQYF. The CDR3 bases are TGTGCCAGCCAGGACAGCCAAGAGACCCAGTACTTC.